One and the same sample provided the 24 T cell receptor beta chains below, sequenced in a study of T-cell reconstitution after alpha-beta-depleted transplantation in children (dated by TCRdb to 2015 to 2016). Libraries came from PCR. TCRdb names Illumina HiSeq 2500 as the instrument used. TCR library preparation used molecular barcoding, with unique molecular identifiers applied to normalize quantification of the TCRbeta repertoire. TCRdb reprocessing: public reads trimmed at Q25 with fastp, clones called with MiXCR, in-frame beta chains kept. All rows with the same CDR3 protein become a single entry with the most common DNA and genes. The sample table holds 500,000 or so distinct CDR3 sequences, of which approximately 32% were seen once. The biggest ten clones account for about 2.3% of the sample. The source was PBMCs from the stem cell graft donor, collected from the stem cell graft. The source is a human donor who donated a stem cell graft to a child with aplastic anemia.

The rearrangement links TRBV18 to TRBJ1-3, with D perhaps matching TRBD1 (6 bases). The CDR3 is 18 residues long. Trimming stripped 3 bases from V and 0 bases from J, with 18 bases between. CDR1 KGHSH and CDR2 LQKENI come from the germline V gene. In DNA form, the CDR3 reads TGTGCCAGCTCACCTAGCCTACATTCGACAGGCTCTGGAAACACCATATATTTT. Encoded protein: CASSPSLHSTGSGNTIYF.

This clonotype came up a few times. CDR3 bases: TGTGCCAGCACTAGCCGGACAGGGGGCAATCAGCCCCAGCATTTT. Translated: CASTSRTGGNQPQHF. J is TRBJ1-5 and V is TRBV6-1, with 9 bases lining up with TRBD1. Germline values: CDR1 MNHNS, CDR2 SASEGT. The CDR3 has 15 amino acids. With 7 bases clipped from V and 2 bases from J, the junction kept 6 bases outside the gene matches.

This clonotype appeared a few times. This chain links TRBV7-2 with TRBJ2-5; D gene unclear. This CDR3 has 14 amino acids. V lost 3 bases and J lost 5, with 13 bases in between. Germline V gene sequence: CDR1 SGHTA, CDR2 FQGNSA. The CDR3 is CASSFPDVQETQYF. CDR3 bases: TGTGCCAGCAGCTTCCCGGATGTCCAGGAGACCCAGTACTTC.

The J gene is TRBJ1-6, the V gene TRBV7-2, with D possibly being TRBD1 (6 bases). V was pared by 2 bases and J by 8 bases, with 7 bases between. There are 13 residues in the CDR3. Germline loops: CDR1 SGHTA, CDR2 FQGNSA. In nucleotides, the CDR3 is TGTGCCAGCAGCTTATACAGGGATTCACCCCTCCACTTT. Translated, it gives CASSLYRDSPLHF.

This clonotype occurred a few times. The chain recombines TRBV6-2 or TRBV6-3 with TRBJ2-3, with D perhaps matching TRBD2 (5 bases). Trimming took off 2 bases at V and 6 bases at J, with 15 bases between the two ends. This CDR3 is built from 15 residues. Germline CDR1 reads MNHEY; CDR2 reads SVGEGT. Here the CDR3 DNA reads TGTGCCAGCAGTTACCCAAGCCGGGGTGATGATACGCAGTATTTT. It yields the protein CASSYPSRGDDTQYF.

This clonotype was seen more than once but under ten times. The chain has TRBV7-6 and TRBJ2-1, with 8 nucleotides matching TRBD2. With 1 base clipped from V and 8 bases from J, the junction kept 10 bases outside the gene matches. CDR1 and CDR2 (germline): SGHVS, FNYEAQ. There are 16 residues in the CDR3. The CDR3 spells CASSLGGTGLADEQFF. DNA of the CDR3: TGTGCCAGCAGCTTAGGGGGGACCGGACTAGCCGATGAGCAGTTCTTC.

V gene TRBV11-2 combines with J gene TRBJ2-5; the D gene is possibly TRBD1 (5 bases). CDR3 length: 14 amino acids. Germline-derived CDR1 and CDR2 are SGHAT and FQNNGV. Trimming pared 4 bases from V and 4 bases from J, leaving 13 bases between. For the CDR3, the DNA is TGTGCCAGCAGCTCGTCGTGGCAGGGAGAGACCCAGTACTTC. This translates into CASSSSWQGETQYF.

This clonotype was observed a handful of times. This chain uses TRBV12-3 or TRBV12-4 with TRBJ1-5; D unresolved. This CDR3 is 14 amino acids long. Trimming took 2 bases from V and 3 from J, leaving 8 bases between them. This CDR3 is CASSLNGNNQPQHF. CDR3 nucleotides: TGTGCCAGCAGTTTAAACGGAAACAATCAGCCCCAGCATTTT.

This clonotype was observed a single time. This chain joins TRBV7-9 and TRBJ1-5; D unclear. This CDR3 has 16 residues. The V and J ends lost 0 bases and 1 base respectively, with 10 bases between them. Germline V gene lookup returns CDR1 SEHNR and CDR2 FQNEAQ (reference sequence). CDR3 sequence: CASSLAVIGSNQPQHF. The CDR3 DNA sequence: TGTGCCAGCAGCTTAGCTGTTATAGGAAGCAATCAGCCCCAGCATTTT.

The V and J genes are TRBV10-2 and TRBJ1-2; weak D call: TRBD1 (5 bases). The CDR3 runs 16 residues. Germline CDR1 is WSHSY and CDR2 is SAAADI. The V end lost 3 bases, the J end lost 7 bases, and 21 bases lay between the germline ends. This CDR3 is CASSDFRTGIKAGYTF. The CDR3, as DNA: TGCGCCAGCAGTGATTTTAGAACAGGAATAAAGGCTGGCTACACCTTC.

This clonotype was counted only a few times. The chain employs TRBV20-1 and TRBJ2-3; TRBD2 agrees at 8 bases. The V and J ends lost 5 bases and 5 bases, in that order; junction bases with no gene match: 12. Germline values: CDR1 DFQATT, CDR2 SNEGSKA (reference sequence). The CDR3 sequence is 15 residues long. CDR3 region: CSAAPGLGDIDTQYF. The CDR3 DNA is TGCAGTGCTGCACCGGGACTAGGGGATATAGATACGCAGTATTTT.

The V and J genes are TRBV19 and TRBJ2-5; weak D call: TRBD1 (6 bases). The V gene lost 7 bases and the J gene lost 3 bases, with 12 bases spanning the gap. Germline V gene lookup returns CDR1 LNHDA and CDR2 SQIVND (reference sequence). The CDR3 extends over 13 amino acids. As DNA, the CDR3 is TGTGCCAGTAACGCGGACAGAAAAGAGACCCAGTACTTC. Translated: CASNADRKETQYF.

The gene calls are TRBV7-8 and TRBJ1-5; D is uncertain. V lost 5 bases, J lost 0 bases, and 11 bases lay in between. From germline, CDR1 is SGHVS and CDR2 FQNEAQ. The CDR3 length is 15 residues. CDR3 in DNA: TGTGCCAGCAGCGTGACGGACTATAGCAATCAGCCCCAGCATTTT. Its protein is CASSVTDYSNQPQHF. Full variable domain (remainder filled in from reference TRBV7-8 and TRBJ1-5): GAGVSQSPRYKVAKRGQDVALRCDPISGHVSLFWYQQALGQGPEFLTYFQNEAQLDKSGLPSDRFFAERPEGSVSTLKIQRTQQEDSAVYLCASSVTDYSNQPQHFGDGTRLSIL.

The J gene is TRBJ1-2, the V gene TRBV18, with TRBD1 matching over 8 bases. The CDR3 runs to 15 residues. V was pared by 6 bases and J by 5 bases, with 11 bases of the junction left unmatched. Germline CDR1 KGHSH, CDR2 LQKENI. The CDR3 region has the DNA TGTGCCAGCTCGCGATCCGGGACAGGATCATATGGCTACACCTTC. Its protein is CASSRSGTGSYGYTF.

The chain carries TRBV7-3 and TRBJ2-1, with 7 bases aligning to TRBD2. Germline-derived CDR1 and CDR2 are SGHTA and FQGTGA. There are 15 residues in the CDR3. V was pared by 2 bases and J by 2 bases, with 3 bases of the junction left unmatched. The CDR3 nucleotides are TGTGCCAGCAGCTTAGGGGGGGACCCCTACAATGAGCAGTTCTTC. Protein product: CASSLGGDPYNEQFF.

This chain connects TRBV7-2 to TRBJ2-5; 8 nucleotides agree with TRBD1. CDR3 length: 14 residues. Germline CDR1 is SGHTA and CDR2 is FQGNSA. V trimming: 4 bases; J trimming: 5 bases; junction bases outside the gene matches: 6. The CDR3 DNA sequence: TGTGCCAGCAGCTCGCAGGGGGCCGGGGAGACCCAGTACTTC. This gives the protein CASSSQGAGETQYF.

The chain recombines TRBV30 with TRBJ2-1; 7 bases match TRBD2. J was trimmed by 9 bases and V by 3 bases; bases with no gene match: 11. There are 14 residues in the CDR3. The germline CDR1 and CDR2 sequences are GTSNPN and SVGIG (reference sequence). The CDR3 DNA reads as TGTGCCTGGAGCCTTTCTAGCGGATATACTGAGCAGTTCTTC. This gives the protein CAWSLSSGYTEQFF. The variable domain in full, completed from reference TRBV30 and TRBJ2-1, reads SQTIHQWPATLVQPVGSPLSLECTVEGTSNPNLYWYRQAAGRGLQLLFYSVGIGQISSEVPQNLSASRPQDRQFILSSKKLLLSDSGFYLCAWSLSSGYTEQFFGPGTRLTVL.

This rearrangement joins TRBV7-8 to TRBJ2-5; D perhaps matches TRBD2 (5 bases). Trimming took off 2 bases at V and 1 base at J, with 14 bases between the two ends. CDR1 SGHVS and CDR2 FQNEAQ come from the germline V gene. The CDR3 has 16 residues. The CDR3, as DNA: TGTGCCAGCAGCTTAACCATCCTAGAGGGCCAAGAGACCCAGTACTTC. Its translation: CASSLTILEGQETQYF.

V and J are TRBV6-2 or TRBV6-3 and TRBJ2-7, with TRBD1 matching 7 bases. This CDR3 has 16 residues. Trimming at V came to 5 bases and at J to 2 bases, leaving 12 bases not matched to a gene. Per germline, CDR1 MNHEY and CDR2 SVGEGT. CDR3 amino acids: CASSTFKDRRPYEQYV. The CDR3 DNA reads as TGTGCCAGCAGTACTTTTAAGGACAGGAGACCCTACGAGCAGTACGTC.

V usage is TRBV29-1 and J usage is TRBJ1-1; D perhaps matches TRBD1 (5 bases). In germline, CDR1 is SQVTM, CDR2 ANQGSEA. The length of the CDR3 is 13 residues. Deletions cut 3 bases from V and 4 bases from J, with 12 bases between. CDR3 sequence: CSVEGRVGTEAFF. Written as DNA, the CDR3 is TGCAGCGTTGAGGGCAGGGTCGGCACTGAAGCTTTCTTT.

This clonotype was recorded at least ten times. The chain combines TRBV18 with TRBJ1-5, with 7 nucleotides matching TRBD1. The germline gives CDR1 KGHSH, CDR2 LQKENI. V gave up 3 bases and J gave up 4 bases; unmatched junction bases: 0. The CDR3 is made up of 13 amino acids. CDR3 DNA sequence: TGTGCCAGCTCACCGGACAGGAATCAGCCCCAGCATTTT. Its translation: CASSPDRNQPQHF.

The V and J genes are TRBV7-9 and TRBJ2-1, with TRBD2 matching 9 bases. V lost 3 bases and J lost 3; bases outside the gene matches: 6. CDR1 SEHNR and CDR2 FQNEAQ come from the germline V gene (reference sequence). CDR3 length: 16 residues. CDR3 protein: CASSLTSGQIYNEQFF. The CDR3 DNA is TGTGCCAGCAGCTTGACTAGCGGCCAGATCTACAATGAGCAGTTCTTC.

The V gene is TRBV5-1, the J gene TRBJ2-5; no reliable D call. Trimming took off 0 bases at V and 5 bases at J, with 14 bases between the two ends. The germline gives CDR1 SGHRS, CDR2 YFSETQ. The CDR3 contains 15 residues. This CDR3 is CASSLESSVGETQYF. CDR3 in DNA: TGCGCCAGCAGCTTGGAGTCGTCCGTGGGGGAGACCCAGTACTTC.

The V gene is TRBV7-9, the J gene TRBJ1-5; D unclear. CDR1 and CDR2 (germline): SEHNR, FQNEAQ (reference sequence). The V gene lost 5 bases and the J gene lost 3 bases, with 8 bases spanning the gap. The CDR3 is 13 amino acids. The CDR3: CASSHGPNQPQHF. CDR3 bases: TGTGCCAGCAGCCATGGTCCCAATCAGCCCCAGCATTTT. Supplemented by reference TRBV7-9 and TRBJ1-5, the full variable domain reads DTGVSQNPRHKITKRGQNVTFRCDPISEHNRLYWYRQTLGQGPEFLTYFQNEAQLEKSRLLSDRFSAERPKGSFSTLEIQRTEQGDSAMYLCASSHGPNQPQHFGDGTRLSIL.